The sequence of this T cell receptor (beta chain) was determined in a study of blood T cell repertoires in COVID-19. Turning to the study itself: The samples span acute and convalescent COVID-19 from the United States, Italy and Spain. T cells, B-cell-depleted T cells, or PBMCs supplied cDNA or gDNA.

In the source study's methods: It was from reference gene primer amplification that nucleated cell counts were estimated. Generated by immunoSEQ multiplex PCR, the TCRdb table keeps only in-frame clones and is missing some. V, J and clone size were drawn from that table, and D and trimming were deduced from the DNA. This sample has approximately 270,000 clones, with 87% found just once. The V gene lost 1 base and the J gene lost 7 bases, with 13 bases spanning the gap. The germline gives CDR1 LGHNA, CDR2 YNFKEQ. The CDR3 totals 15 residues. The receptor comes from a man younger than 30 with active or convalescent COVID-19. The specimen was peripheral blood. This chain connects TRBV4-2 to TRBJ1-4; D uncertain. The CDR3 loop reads CASSQAGKGGEKLFF. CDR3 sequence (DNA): TGTGCCAGCAGCCAAGCCGGAAAGGGAGGTGAAAAACTGTTTTTT.